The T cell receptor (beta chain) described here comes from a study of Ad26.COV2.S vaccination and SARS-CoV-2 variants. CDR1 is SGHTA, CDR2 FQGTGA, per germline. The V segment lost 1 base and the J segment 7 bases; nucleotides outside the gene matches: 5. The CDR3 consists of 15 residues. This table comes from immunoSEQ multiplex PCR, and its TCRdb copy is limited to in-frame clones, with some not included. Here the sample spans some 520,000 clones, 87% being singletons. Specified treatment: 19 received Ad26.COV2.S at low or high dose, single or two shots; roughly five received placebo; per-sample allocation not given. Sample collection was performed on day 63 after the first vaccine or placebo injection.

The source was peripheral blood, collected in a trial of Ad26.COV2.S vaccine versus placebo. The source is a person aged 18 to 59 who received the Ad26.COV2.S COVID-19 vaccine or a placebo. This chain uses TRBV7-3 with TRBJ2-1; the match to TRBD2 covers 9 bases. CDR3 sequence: CASSLSGRARNEQFF. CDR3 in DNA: TGTGCCAGCAGCTTAAGCGGGAGGGCCAGGAATGAGCAGTTCTTC. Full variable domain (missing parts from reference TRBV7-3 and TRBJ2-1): GAGVSQTPSNKVTEKGKYVELRCDPISGHTALYWYRQSLGQGPEFLIYFQGTGAADDSGLPNDRFFAVRPEGSVSTLKIQRTERGDSAVYLCASSLSGRARNEQFFGPGTRLTVL.